A selection of T cell receptor beta chains follows, all from one sample in a study of blood T cell repertoires in COVID-19. Profiled with immunoSEQ multiplex PCR; TCRdb holds only in-frame clones, not every one. The sample carries under 400,000 clones, 70% to 90% recorded once. What was sequenced was peripheral blood. These TCRs come from a woman in her twenties or thirties with COVID-19, enrolled during active disease. Each CDR3 is given with its conserved first and last residue. The D gene is left open where the match is weak. Where a row states a size, it is once, few, many or the class of an expanded clone; other rows omit it.

d_gene,len,v_gene,abundance,j_gene,CDR3nt,CDR3aa
TRBD1,15,TRBV6-5,NA,TRBJ2-2,TGTGCCAGCAGTTACGAAGGGGGCTTCACCGGGGAGCTGTTTTTT,CASSYEGGFTGELFF
TRBD1,15,TRBV6-6,NA,TRBJ2-2,TGTGCCAGCAGTACCGGGACAGGGGGCACCGGGGAGCTGTTTTTT,CASSTGTGGTGELFF
NA,14,TRBV29-1,NA,TRBJ2-5,TGCAGCGTTGGCCTTCAGGGTTTGGAGGAGACCCAGTACTTC,CSVGLQGLEETQYF
NA,12,TRBV10-3,NA,TRBJ1-3,TGTGCCATCAGCCCAACCGAGGAAACCATATATTTT,CAISPTEETIYF
NA,15,TRBV6-1,NA,TRBJ1-4,TGTGCCAGCAGTGAAGCAGGAGGGACTAATGAAAAACTGTTTTTT,CASSEAGGTNEKLFF
NA,13,TRBV30,once,TRBJ1-4,TGTGCCTGCCGAGGGGGTGACTATGAAAAACTGTTTTTT,CACRGGDYEKLFF
NA,16,TRBV27,once,TRBJ2-3,TGTGCCAGCAGTTTATTCGGGTCCCCGGTCGTGGATACGCAGTATTTT,CASSLFGSPVVDTQYF
NA,15,TRBV4-1,NA,TRBJ2-3,TGCGCCAGCAGCCAAGTGGTGGCTCACACAGATACGCAGTATTTT,CASSQVVAHTDTQYF
NA,14,TRBV5-6,NA,TRBJ2-2,TGTGCCAGCAGCTTGACACCTAACACCGGGGAGCTGTTTTTT,CASSLTPNTGELFF
NA,14,TRBV19,NA,TRBJ1-6,TGTGCCAGTAGTATTGTAGGGGATGATTCACCCCTCCACTTT,CASSIVGDDSPLHF
NA,14,TRBV10-3,NA,TRBJ1-2,TGTGCCATCAGTGAGACCTCTTCGGAGAATGGCTACACCTTC,CAISETSSENGYTF
NA,14,TRBV7-8,NA,TRBJ1-1,TGTGCCAGCAGCTCCATTAAAGACAGCACTGAAGCTTTCTTT,CASSSIKDSTEAFF
NA,13,TRBV24-1,NA,TRBJ1-2,TGTGCCACCAGTTTAGGGGGGGCCTATGGCTACACCTTC,CATSLGGAYGYTF
TRBD1,14,TRBV5-5,NA,TRBJ1-1,TGTGCCAGCAGCCCTACCGGACAGGGGATGGTGGCTTTCTTT,CASSPTGQGMVAFF
TRBD2,14,TRBV11-3,NA,TRBJ2-3,TGTGCCAGCAGCTCTAGCGGGGGTAGGGATACGCAGTATTTT,CASSSSGGRDTQYF
NA,15,TRBV2,few,TRBJ1-2,TGTGCCAGCAGAGACCGCTTTACAGGGTCCTATGGCTACACCTTC,CASRDRFTGSYGYTF
NA,14,TRBV5-4,NA,TRBJ2-3,TGTGCCAGCAGCTTGGCCGGGAACCCAGATACGCAGTATTTT,CASSLAGNPDTQYF
TRBD1,13,TRBV5-1,few,TRBJ1-1,TGCGCCAGCGCCGGGACAGGGGACACTGAAGCTTTCTTT,CASAGTGDTEAFF
NA,14,TRBV5-1,NA,TRBJ1-5,TGCGCCAGCAGCCTCGACAGTTCGGATCAGCCCCAGCATTTT,CASSLDSSDQPQHF
NA,12,TRBV12-3/TRBV12-4,few,TRBJ1-2,TGTGCCAGCAGTTTCCAAATGCGGGGCTACACCTTC,CASSFQMRGYTF
NA,15,TRBV5-5,NA,TRBJ1-3,TGTGCCAGCCATTTTGGTCAGGGTGGTGGAAACACCATATATTTT,CASHFGQGGGNTIYF
NA,14,TRBV10-3,NA,TRBJ2-7,TGTGCCATCAGTGTGAGGGGGAGCTCCTACGAGCAGTACTTC,CAISVRGSSYEQYF
NA,14,TRBV7-6,NA,TRBJ2-1,TGTGCCAGCAGCTTAGCCTGGCAGTACAATGAGCAGTTCTTC,CASSLAWQYNEQFF
NA,15,TRBV6-2/TRBV6-3,NA,TRBJ1-1,TGTGCCAGCAGTTCCAGGGTGCCCATGAACACTGAAGCTTTCTTT,CASSSRVPMNTEAFF
NA,15,TRBV18,NA,TRBJ2-7,TGTGCCAGCTCAGAGGGACATCGGATGGTCTACGAGCAGTACTTC,CASSEGHRMVYEQYF
TRBD2,18,TRBV3-1/TRBV3-2,NA,TRBJ2-5,TGTGCCAGCAGCCCAAGAGTTGGCGGGGGGGCCCACCAGGAGACCCAGTACTTC,CASSPRVGGGAHQETQYF
TRBD1,13,TRBV5-4,NA,TRBJ2-7,TGTGCCAGCAGCCCTCGGACAGGGGGCGGGCAGTACTTC,CASSPRTGGGQYF
TRBD2,15,TRBV11-2,once,TRBJ2-5,TGTGCCAGCAGCTTAGGAGCGGGGGGGCCGGAGACCCAGTACTTC,CASSLGAGGPETQYF